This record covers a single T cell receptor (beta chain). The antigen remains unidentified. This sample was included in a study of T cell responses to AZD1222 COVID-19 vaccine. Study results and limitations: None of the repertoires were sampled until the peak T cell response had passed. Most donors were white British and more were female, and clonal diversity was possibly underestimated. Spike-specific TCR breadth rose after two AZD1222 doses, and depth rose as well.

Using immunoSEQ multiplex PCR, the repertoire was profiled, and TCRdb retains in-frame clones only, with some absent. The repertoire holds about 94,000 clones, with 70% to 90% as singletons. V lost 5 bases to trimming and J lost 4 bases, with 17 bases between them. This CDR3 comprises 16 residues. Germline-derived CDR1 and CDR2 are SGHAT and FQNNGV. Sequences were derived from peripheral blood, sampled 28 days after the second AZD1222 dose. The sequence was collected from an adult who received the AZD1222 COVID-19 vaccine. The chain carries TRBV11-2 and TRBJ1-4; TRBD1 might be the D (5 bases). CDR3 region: CASSPPFNGGNEKLFF. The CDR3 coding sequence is TGTGCCAGCAGCCCGCCGTTTAATGGGGGTAATGAAAAACTGTTTTTT.